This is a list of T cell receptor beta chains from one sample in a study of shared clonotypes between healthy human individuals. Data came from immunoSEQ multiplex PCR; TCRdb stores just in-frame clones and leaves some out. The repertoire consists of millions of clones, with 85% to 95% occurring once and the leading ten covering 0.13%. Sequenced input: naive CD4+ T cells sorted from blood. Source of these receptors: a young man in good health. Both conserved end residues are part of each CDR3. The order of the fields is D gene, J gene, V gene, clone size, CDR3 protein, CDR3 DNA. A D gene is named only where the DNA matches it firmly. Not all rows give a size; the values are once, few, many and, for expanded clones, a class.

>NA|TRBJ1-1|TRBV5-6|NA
CASSIRGVTNTEAFF
TGTGCCAGCAGCATACGGGGGGTTACTAACACTGAAGCTTTCTTT
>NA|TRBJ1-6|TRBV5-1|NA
CASSFGDTNSPLHF
TGCGCCAGCAGCTTCGGGGACACCAATTCACCCCTCCACTTT
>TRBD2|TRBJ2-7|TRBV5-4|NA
CASSFSAGGPDEQYF
TGTGCCAGCAGCTTTTCAGCGGGAGGGCCGGACGAGCAGTACTTC
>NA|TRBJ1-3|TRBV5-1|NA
CASRLPDSGNTIYF
TGCGCCAGCAGACTCCCAGACTCTGGAAACACCATATATTTT
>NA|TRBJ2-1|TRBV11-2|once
CASSLGFAAEQFF
TGTGCCAGCAGCTTAGGTTTCGCTGCTGAGCAGTTCTTC
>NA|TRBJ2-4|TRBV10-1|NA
CASPLERAKNIQYF
TGCGCCAGCCCATTGGAGCGGGCCAAAAACATTCAGTACTTC
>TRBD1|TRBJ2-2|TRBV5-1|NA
CASSLEGTVNTGELFF
TGCGCCAGCAGCTTGGAGGGGACAGTCAACACCGGGGAGCTGTTTTTT
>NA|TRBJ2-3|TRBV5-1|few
CASSLGQTTDTQYF
TGCGCCAGCAGCTTGGGACAGACCACAGATACGCAGTATTTT
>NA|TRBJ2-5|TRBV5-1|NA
CASGEMGQETQYF
TGCGCCAGCGGGGAAATGGGCCAAGAGACCCAGTACTTC
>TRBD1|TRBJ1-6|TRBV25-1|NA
CASSVQGRYNSPLHF
TGTGCCAGCAGTGTACAGGGGCGCTATAATTCACCCCTCCACTTT
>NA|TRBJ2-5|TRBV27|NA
CASKAMTGIQETQYF
TGTGCCAGCAAAGCTATGACAGGTATACAAGAGACCCAGTACTTC
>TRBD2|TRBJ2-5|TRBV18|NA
CASSPQGLAGGQETQYF
TGTGCCAGCTCACCACAAGGACTAGCGGGGGGCCAAGAGACCCAGTACTTC
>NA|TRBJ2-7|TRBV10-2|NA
CATRDGVGGYEQYF
TGCGCCACCAGGGACGGGGTAGGAGGATACGAGCAGTACTTC
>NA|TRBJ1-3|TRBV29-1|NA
CSVQLGFGSGNTIYF
TGCAGCGTTCAGCTAGGGTTCGGGTCTGGAAACACCATATATTTT
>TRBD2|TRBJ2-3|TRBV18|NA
CASSPRPAGAATDTQYF
TGTGCCAGCTCACCACGCCCAGCGGGGGCCGCCACAGATACGCAGTATTTT
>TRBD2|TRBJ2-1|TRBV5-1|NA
CASTPGGWSGNEQFF
TGCGCCAGCACCCCGGGGGGTTGGTCTGGTAATGAGCAGTTCTTC
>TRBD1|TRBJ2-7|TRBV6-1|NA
CASSEVGTASSYEQYF
TGTGCCAGCAGTGAAGTGGGGACAGCGAGCTCCTACGAGCAGTACTTC
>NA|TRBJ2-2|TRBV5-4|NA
CASSLGTTGELFF
TGTGCCAGCAGCTTGGGGACCACCGGGGAGCTGTTTTTT
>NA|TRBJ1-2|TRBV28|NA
CASLSRGDYGYTF
TGTGCCAGCTTAAGCCGGGGGGATTATGGCTACACCTTC
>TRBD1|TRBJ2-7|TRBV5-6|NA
CASSYNRGPFYGQYF
TGTGCCAGCAGCTACAACAGGGGGCCTTTTTATGGGCAGTACTTC
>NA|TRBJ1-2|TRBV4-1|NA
CASSQEGVLRGYTF
TGCGCCAGCAGCCAAGAAGGGGTTTTACGGGGCTACACCTTC
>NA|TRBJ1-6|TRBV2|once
CASSEQGPNNSPLHF
TGTGCCAGCAGCGAACAGGGCCCCAATAATTCACCCCTCCACTTT
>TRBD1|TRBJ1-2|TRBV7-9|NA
CASREGAKSGYTF
TGTGCCAGCAGGGAGGGGGCGAAGAGCGGCTACACCTTC
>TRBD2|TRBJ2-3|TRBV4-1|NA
CASSHTSGVKPDTQYF
TGCGCCAGCAGCCACACTAGCGGGGTCAAGCCAGATACGCAGTATTTT
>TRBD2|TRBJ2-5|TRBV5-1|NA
CASSLAASGVETQYF
TGCGCCAGCAGCTTGGCGGCTAGCGGGGTTGAGACCCAGTACTTC
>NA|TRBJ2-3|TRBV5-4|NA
CASSFGTTASTDTQYF
TGTGCCAGCAGCTTTGGGACGACAGCTAGCACAGATACGCAGTATTTT